The clone carrying this T cell receptor (beta chain) occurred a few times. Germline loops: CDR1 SGHTA, CDR2 FQGNSA. CDR3 length: 16 residues. The J segment lost 3 bases and the V segment lost 3 bases, leaving 5 bases of the junction unmatched. These data belong to a study of blood T cells in healthy people across ages. A second PCR of 7 to 11 cycles used a sample-barcoded 5' primer and a J-beta primer mix. TCRdb itself ran the 5' RACE reads through MiXCR, one entry per CDR3 protein. The sample holds hundreds of thousands of distinct CDR3 sequences; under 30% are singletons and the top ten take roughly 9.4%. This sample was shared with a second study, whose subject was T cells of mothers and their children.

The sequence was collected from a boy aged 5-17 years in good health. V usage is TRBV7-2 and J usage is TRBJ2-2; 9 bases align to TRBD2. The specimen was blood. CDR3 in amino acids: CASSFRGGGDTGELFF. The DNA of the CDR3 is TGTGCCAGCAGCTTCCGCGGGGGGGGAGACACCGGGGAGCTGTTTTTT.